This T cell receptor (beta chain) was captured by sequencing in a study of spatial heterogeneity in lung cancer. Background on the study: Compared with alpha-chain sequences, beta-chain sequences were consistently detected in greater numbers.

This CDR3 is 14 amino acids long. The germline CDR1 and CDR2 sequences are SNHLY and FYNNEI. Trimming removed 6 bases from V and 1 base from J; junction bases left unmatched: 4. Documented time point: blood at routine non-recurrence follow-up after resection. TCRdb itself ran the 5' RACE reads through MiXCR, one entry per CDR3 protein. Of around 1,700 distinct CDR3 sequences listed, about 20% are singletons. Sequencing was performed on PBMCs, taken at follow-up. The chain recombines TRBV2 with TRBJ2-5, with 8 positions matching TRBD2. The sequence was collected from a male donor with early-stage non-small cell lung cancer. Here the CDR3 reads CASRPTSGQETQYF. DNA for the CDR3: TGTGCCAGCAGGCCCACTAGCGGCCAAGAGACCCAGTACTTC.